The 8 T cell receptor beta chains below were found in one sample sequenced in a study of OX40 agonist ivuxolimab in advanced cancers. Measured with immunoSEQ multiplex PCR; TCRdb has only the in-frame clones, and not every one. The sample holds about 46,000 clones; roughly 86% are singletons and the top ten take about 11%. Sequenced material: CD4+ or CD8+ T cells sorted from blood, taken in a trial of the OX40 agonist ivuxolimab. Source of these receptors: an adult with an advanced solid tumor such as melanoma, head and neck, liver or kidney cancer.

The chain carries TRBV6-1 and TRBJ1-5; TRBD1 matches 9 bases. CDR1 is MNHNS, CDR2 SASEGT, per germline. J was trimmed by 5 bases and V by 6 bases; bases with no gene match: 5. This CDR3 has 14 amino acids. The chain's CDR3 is CASRDRGRHQPQHF. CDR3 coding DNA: TGTGCCAGCAGGGACAGGGGAAGGCATCAGCCCCAGCATTTT.

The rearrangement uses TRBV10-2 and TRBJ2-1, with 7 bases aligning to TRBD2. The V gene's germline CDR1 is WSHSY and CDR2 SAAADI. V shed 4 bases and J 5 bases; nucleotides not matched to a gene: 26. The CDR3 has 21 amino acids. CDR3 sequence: CASSVPPKAPTGREFHNEQFF. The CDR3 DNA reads TGCGCCAGCAGTGTGCCCCCCAAAGCCCCGACTGGGCGGGAGTTCCACAATGAGCAGTTCTTC.

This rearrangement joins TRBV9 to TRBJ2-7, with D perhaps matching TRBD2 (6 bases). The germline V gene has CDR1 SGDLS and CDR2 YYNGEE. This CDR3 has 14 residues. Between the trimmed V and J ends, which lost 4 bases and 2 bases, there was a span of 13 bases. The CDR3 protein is CASSLDGGTYEQYF. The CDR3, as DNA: TGTGCCAGCAGCTTAGATGGCGGGACCTACGAGCAGTACTTC.

Here the CDR3 DNA reads TGTGCCAGCAGTTTTAAAGCGGGAGGTGGTGAGCAGTTCTTC. Its translation: CASSFKAGGGEQFF. The rearrangement links TRBV27 to TRBJ2-1; 9 nucleotides match TRBD2. Looked up from germline, CDR1 is MNHEY and CDR2 is SMNVEV (reference sequence). This CDR3 spans 14 amino acids. V was clipped by 3 bases and J by 9 bases; unmatched bases: 6.

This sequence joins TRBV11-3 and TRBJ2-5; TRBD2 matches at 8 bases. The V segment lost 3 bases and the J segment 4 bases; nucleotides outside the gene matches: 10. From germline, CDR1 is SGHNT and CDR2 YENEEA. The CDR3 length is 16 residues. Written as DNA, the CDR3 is TGTGCCAGCAGCTTGGCCGCGGGAGGAGGGGGAGAGACCCAGTACTTC. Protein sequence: CASSLAAGGGGETQYF.

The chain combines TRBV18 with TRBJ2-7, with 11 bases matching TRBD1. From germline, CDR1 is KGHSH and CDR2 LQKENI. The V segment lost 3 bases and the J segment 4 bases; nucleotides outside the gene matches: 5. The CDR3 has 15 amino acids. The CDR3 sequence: CASSPLDRGLYEQYF. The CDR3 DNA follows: TGTGCCAGCTCACCCTTGGACAGGGGGCTATACGAGCAGTACTTC.

The CDR3 protein is CAIAALADRGEQFF. The DNA of the CDR3 is TGTGCCATCGCAGCGCTAGCGGACCGAGGTGAGCAGTTCTTC. The rearrangement joins TRBV10-3 to TRBJ2-1, with 7 bases fitting TRBD2. Germline assignment: CDR1 ENHRY and CDR2 SYGVKD. This CDR3 has 14 residues. J was trimmed by 9 bases and V by 8 bases; bases with no gene match: 13.

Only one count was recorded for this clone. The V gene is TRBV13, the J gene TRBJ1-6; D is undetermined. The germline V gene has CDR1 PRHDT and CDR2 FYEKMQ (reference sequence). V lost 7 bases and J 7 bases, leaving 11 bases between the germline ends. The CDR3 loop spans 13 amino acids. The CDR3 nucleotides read TGTGCCAGCACCCACGGGCGGAATTCACCCCTCCACTTT. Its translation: CASTHGRNSPLHF.